The rows below give T cell receptor beta chains drawn from one sample of a study of cytomegalovirus exposure and HLA in healthy donors. Measured with immunoSEQ multiplex PCR; TCRdb has only the in-frame clones, and not every one. The table records approximately 160,000 clones, roughly 80% of them present only once. What was sequenced was PBMCs. Source of these receptors: a woman between 50 and 59 years old in good health and CMV-seropositive. Both conserved end residues are part of each CDR3. D genes are given only for firm matches. Some rows have no size entry. The others give once, few or many, or a class for an expanded clone.

abundance	d_gene	v_gene	j_gene	CDR3aa	CDR3nt
.	TRBD1	TRBV19	TRBJ1-1	CASSRGQGDTEAFF	TGTGCCAGTAGTAGGGGACAGGGGGACACTGAAGCTTTCTTT
.	.	TRBV2	TRBJ2-1	CASTKLLVPGNEQFF	TGTGCCAGCACGAAACTACTAGTACCGGGCAATGAGCAGTTCTTC
.	TRBD1	TRBV4-3	TRBJ2-4	CASSQGSGQGARAKNIQYF	TGCGCCAGCAGCCAAGGCTCCGGACAGGGAGCGCGAGCCAAAAACATTCAGTACTTC
.	.	TRBV29-1	TRBJ1-4	CSVDDTKSATNEKLFF	TGCAGCGTTGATGACACCAAATCGGCAACTAATGAAAAACTGTTTTTT
.	TRBD1	TRBV19	TRBJ1-5	CASSIDNRGRPQHF	TGTGCCAGTAGTATAGATAACAGGGGGAGGCCCCAGCATTTT
.	TRBD2	TRBV18	TRBJ2-3	CASSPTSGTWADTQYF	TGTGCCAGCTCACCGACTAGCGGGACTTGGGCAGATACGCAGTATTTT
few	.	TRBV14	TRBJ2-2	CATSPRVETGELFF	TGTGCCACTTCACCCAGGGTGGAGACCGGGGAGCTGTTTTTT
few	.	TRBV15	TRBJ2-3	CATSRDQDTQYF	TGTGCCACCAGCAGAGATCAAGATACGCAGTATTTT
.	TRBD2	TRBV7-9	TRBJ2-7	CASSWSGNSYEQYF	TGTGCCAGCAGCTGGAGCGGGAACTCCTACGAGCAGTACTTC
few	TRBD1	TRBV7-2	TRBJ1-5	CASSLATGLPQPQHF	TGTGCCAGCAGCTTAGCGACAGGGCTCCCTCAGCCCCAGCATTTT
.	.	TRBV7-9	TRBJ2-1	CASSLVPSNEQFF	TGTGCCAGCAGCTTAGTTCCGAGCAATGAGCAGTTCTTC
.	TRBD1	TRBV5-1	TRBJ1-1	CASSSNRGGMNTEAFF	TGCGCCAGCAGCTCGAACAGGGGGGGCATGAACACTGAAGCTTTCTTT
.	.	TRBV28	TRBJ2-3	CASAQVADTQYF	TGTGCCAGTGCTCAGGTCGCAGATACGCAGTATTTT
.	.	TRBV7-8	TRBJ2-7	CASSPTVGGAYEQYF	TGTGCCAGCAGCCCAACGGTAGGCGGGGCCTACGAGCAGTACTTC
.	TRBD1	TRBV7-4	TRBJ1-5	CASSPRGTGVNQPQHF	TGTGCCAGCAGCCCCCGGGGGACAGGGGTCAATCAGCCCCAGCATTTT
.	.	TRBV27	TRBJ2-5	CASSPQGRVIPETQYF	TGTGCCAGCAGCCCACAGGGACGGGTGATTCCCGAGACCCAGTACTTC
.	.	TRBV5-1	TRBJ2-1	CASSLSTGSYNEQFF	TGCGCCAGCAGCCTCTCGACGGGCTCCTACAATGAGCAGTTCTTC
few	.	TRBV5-1	TRBJ1-6	CASSPLPGVENSPLHF	TGCGCCAGCAGCCCGCTCCCAGGGGTCGAGAATTCACCCCTCCACTTT
.	.	TRBV6-6	TRBJ2-1	CASEVKGDNEQFF	TGTGCCAGCGAGGTTAAGGGGGACAATGAGCAGTTCTTC
.	TRBD2	TRBV6-1	TRBJ2-3	CVLPTSGGDTDTQYF	TGTGTACTACCGACTAGCGGGGGGGACACAGATACGCAGTATTTT
.	.	TRBV29-1	TRBJ1-2	CSAARGDVDYGYTF	TGCAGCGCGGCTCGGGGGGACGTGGACTATGGCTACACCTTC
few	TRBD2	TRBV19	TRBJ2-2	CASSIFALAGGGTGELFF	TGTGCCAGTAGTATATTCGCCCTAGCGGGGGGAGGAACCGGGGAGCTGTTTTTT
.	.	TRBV2	TRBJ1-1	CASSEQQREIPEAFF	TGTGCCAGCAGCGAGCAACAGAGGGAAATTCCTGAAGCTTTCTTT
once	TRBD1	TRBV7-3	TRBJ1-5	CASSLTGWGQPQHF	TGTGCCAGCAGCTTGACAGGGTGGGGTCAGCCCCAGCATTTT
.	.	TRBV28	TRBJ2-3	CASSLSEGTQYF	TGTGCCAGCAGCCTGAGTGAGGGTACGCAGTATTTT
.	.	TRBV5-1	TRBJ1-2	CASSLDLVPGVEGYTF	TGCGCCAGCAGCTTGGACCTAGTACCGGGGGTGGAAGGCTACACCTTC
.	TRBD1	TRBV5-1	TRBJ1-5	CASSPRPGTGSNQPQHF	TGCGCCAGCAGCCCGCGTCCGGGGACAGGGAGCAATCAGCCCCAGCATTTT
.	TRBD1	TRBV6-5	TRBJ1-2	CASQQQGALGYTF	TGTGCCAGCCAACAACAGGGGGCTCTCGGCTACACCTTC
.	.	TRBV25-1	TRBJ1-2	CASSDSPSHGYTF	TGTGCCAGCAGTGACTCTCCTTCCCATGGCTACACCTTC
.	TRBD1	TRBV9	TRBJ1-1	CASSGGRGQLQGINSEAFF	TGTGCCAGCAGCGGTGGGAGAGGACAACTACAGGGGATTAATTCTGAAGCTTTCTTT
.	.	TRBV27	TRBJ1-4	CASSLSLSRGLNEKLFF	TGTGCCAGCAGTTTATCATTAAGCAGGGGTCTTAATGAAAAACTGTTTTTT
.	.	TRBV10-3	TRBJ1-2	CAISEGEGRNYGYTF	TGTGCCATCAGTGAAGGGGAGGGCCGGAACTATGGCTACACCTTC
.	.	TRBV7-3	TRBJ2-5	CASSLLGGIGETQYF	TGTGCCAGCAGCTTACTAGGCGGGATAGGAGAGACCCAGTACTTC
once	TRBD2	TRBV7-9	TRBJ2-1	CSSSLDYPTSGLGNEQFF	TGTTCCAGCAGCTTAGATTATCCGACTAGCGGGCTGGGAAATGAGCAGTTCTTC
.	.	TRBV4-2	TRBJ2-2	CASSQVAATGELFF	TGTGCCAGCAGCCAAGTAGCGGCTACCGGGGAGCTGTTTTTT
.	TRBD1	TRBV29-1	TRBJ2-7	CSVLDRGKLEQYF	TGCAGCGTTCTCGACAGGGGGAAGCTCGAGCAGTACTTC
.	.	TRBV23-1	TRBJ2-5	CASSHEAETQYF	TGCGCCAGCAGTCATGAGGCGGAGACCCAGTACTTC
.	TRBD2	TRBV4-2	TRBJ2-7	CASSFTSGRAKSHEQYF	TGTGCCAGCAGCTTTACTAGCGGGAGGGCGAAATCTCACGAGCAGTACTTC
.	TRBD2	TRBV7-2	TRBJ2-3	CASSSSGKVTDTQYF	TGTGCCAGCAGCTCCAGCGGGAAGGTTACAGATACGCAGTATTTT
.	.	TRBV7-4	TRBJ1-2	CASSLKTRGYTF	TGTGCCAGCAGCTTAAAAACGCGCGGCTACACCTTC
.	TRBD1	TRBV28	TRBJ1-5	CASRPSGTGYQPQHF	TGTGCCAGCAGACCCTCCGGGACAGGGTATCAGCCCCAGCATTTT
.	.	TRBV30	TRBJ2-3	CAWIVSADTQYF	TGTGCCTGGATCGTTTCTGCAGATACGCAGTATTTT
.	TRBD2	TRBV5-1	TRBJ2-7	CASSLGGLAGEYEQYF	TGCGCCAGCAGCTTGGGGGGACTAGCGGGAGAATACGAGCAGTACTTC
few	.	TRBV18	TRBJ1-3	CASSGGTGISGNTIYF	TGTGCCAGCTCGGGCGGCACGGGAATCTCTGGAAACACCATATATTTT
once	TRBD1	TRBV11-2	TRBJ1-1	CASSSRTGRLEAFF	TGTGCCAGCAGCTCGCGGACAGGGCGCCTTGAAGCTTTCTTT
.	TRBD1	TRBV15	TRBJ2-1	CATRSERQGAYNEQFF	TGTGCCACCAGGTCCGAGCGGCAGGGGGCCTACAATGAGCAGTTCTTC
.	.	TRBV5-1	TRBJ2-7	CASSYNYEQYF	TGCGCCAGCAGTTACAATTACGAGCAGTACTTC
.	.	TRBV5-1	TRBJ1-6	CASSLGGQGRSPLHF	TGCGCCAGCAGCTTGGGTGGGCAGGGTCGGTCACCCCTCCACTTT
few	TRBD2	TRBV6-1	TRBJ2-5	CASSGLAGVQETQYF	TGTGCCAGCAGCGGACTAGCGGGTGTACAAGAGACCCAGTACTTC
.	.	TRBV19	TRBJ2-7	CASSGGYEQYF	TGTGCCAGTAGTGGAGGGTACGAGCAGTACTTC
.	.	TRBV2	TRBJ2-1	CASSDFTLGDEQFF	TGTGCCAGCAGTGACTTTACTCTAGGAGATGAGCAGTTCTTC
.	TRBD2	TRBV19	TRBJ2-7	CASSPAGGYEQYF	TGTGCCAGTAGTCCAGCGGGGGGCTACGAGCAGTACTTC
.	TRBD2	TRBV4-1	TRBJ2-1	CASSQVPQREFHNEQFF	TGCGCCAGCAGCCAAGTCCCCCAGCGGGAGTTCCACAATGAGCAGTTCTTC
once	.	TRBV7-2	TRBJ2-7	CASSFAGSYEQYF	TGTGCCAGCAGCTTCGCGGGCTCCTACGAGCAGTACTTC
few	.	TRBV6-5	TRBJ1-1	CASSYALNFNTEAFF	TGTGCCAGCAGTTACGCCTTAAACTTTAACACTGAAGCTTTCTTT